These 13 T cell receptor beta chains came from one sample sequenced in a study of cytomegalovirus exposure and HLA in healthy donors. Both 60 Vbeta primers and 13 Jbeta primers went into the PCR. The table came from immunoSEQ multiplex PCR; TCRdb's copy has only in-frame clones and leaves some out. The table has approximately 170,000 clones, roughly 80% seen once; the top ten hold 2.4%. The sample was PBMCs. All receptors derive from a male donor in good health and CMV-seronegative.

The gene calls are TRBV30 and TRBJ2-2, with a possible D match to TRBD2 (6 bases). V gave up 3 bases and J gave up 0 bases, with 11 bases separating them. Per germline, CDR1 GTSNPN and CDR2 SVGIG (reference sequence). The CDR3 is 15 residues long. The CDR3 sequence: CAWRPGLANTGELFF. The CDR3 region has the DNA TGTGCCTGGAGGCCGGGACTCGCGAACACCGGGGAGCTGTTTTTT.

J is TRBJ2-7 and V is TRBV7-2; 12 bases align to TRBD2. From germline, CDR1 is SGHTA and CDR2 FQGNSA. The trim removed 5 bases at V and 1 base at J, leaving 3 bases unmatched. The CDR3 totals 15 residues. CDR3: CASSLLAGGSYEQYF. The CDR3 region has the DNA TGTGCCAGCAGCCTCCTAGCGGGAGGGTCCTACGAGCAGTACTTC.

This rearrangement joins TRBV5-1 to TRBJ2-3; D is unresolved. CDR1 and CDR2 (germline): SGHRS, YFSETQ. The CDR3 is 13 residues long. V was cut by 2 bases and J by 4 bases, with 8 bases left in between. The CDR3 nucleotides read TGCGCCAGCAGCTTTACCTCAGCAGATACGCAGTATTTT. This sequence encodes CASSFTSADTQYF.

The CDR3: CASWQGTRLNTEAFF. The CDR3 nucleotides are TGTGCCAGCTGGCAGGGGACAAGACTGAACACTGAAGCTTTCTTT. The rearrangement uses TRBV2 and TRBJ1-1; D is possibly TRBD1 (6 bases). The V gene's germline CDR1 is SNHLY and CDR2 FYNNEI. The germline V and J ends were trimmed by 8 bases and 0 bases, with 16 bases remaining between them. This CDR3 is built from 15 residues.

The chain uses TRBV5-1 and TRBJ1-1; no firm D call. The CDR3 covers 13 residues. Germline CDR1 is SGHRS and CDR2 is YFSETQ. Trimming pared 2 bases from V and 7 bases from J, leaving 12 bases between. As DNA, the CDR3 is TGCGCCAGCAGCTTACTACCTCGGGATGAAGCTTTCTTT. It codes for CASSLLPRDEAFF.

The V and J genes are TRBV5-6 and TRBJ1-2; 10 bases are a match to TRBD1. This CDR3 region has 15 residues. The ends lost 1 base at V and 4 bases at J; junction bases unmatched: 4. Germline V gene data show CDR1 as SGHDT and CDR2 as YYEEEE. This CDR3 is CASSLTGQGSYGYTF. The CDR3, as DNA: TGTGCCAGCAGCTTGACGGGACAGGGGTCCTATGGCTACACCTTC.

This sequence joins TRBV15 and TRBJ2-1; unclear D gene. This CDR3 contains 15 residues. The germline gives CDR1 LNHNV, CDR2 YYDKDF (reference sequence). Trimming cost V 0 bases and J 2 bases, with 8 bases left between them. The CDR3 here is CATSRDAQAYNEQFF. CDR3 DNA sequence: TGTGCCACCAGCAGAGATGCGCAGGCCTACAATGAGCAGTTCTTC.

The rearrangement uses TRBV2 and TRBJ1-6, with 8 bases that match TRBD1. The ends lost 4 bases at V and 10 bases at J; junction bases unmatched: 6. This CDR3 region has 14 residues. The germline V gene has CDR1 SNHLY and CDR2 FYNNEI. Here the CDR3 DNA reads TGTGCCAGCAGTGTCGAGACAGGGGTCTCACCCCTCCACTTT. Translated: CASSVETGVSPLHF. Drawing the rest from reference TRBV2 and TRBJ1-6, the complete variable domain is EPEVTQTPSHQVTQMGQEVILRCVPISNHLYFYWYRQILGQKVEFLVSFYNNEISEKSEIFDDQFSVERPDGSNFTLKIRSTKLEDSAMYFCASSVETGVSPLHFGNGTRLTVT.

This rearrangement joins TRBV5-1 to TRBJ1-1; D is ambiguous. Germline-derived CDR1 and CDR2 are SGHRS and YFSETQ. V lost 7 bases and J 0 bases, leaving 13 bases between the germline ends. The CDR3 has 14 amino acids. The CDR3 nucleotides are TGCGCCAGCGGCGTGGATCCCGTGAACACTGAAGCTTTCTTT. It encodes CASGVDPVNTEAFF.

V usage is TRBV9 and J usage is TRBJ2-4, with D maybe TRBD1 (5 bases). Trimming shortened V by 0 bases and J by 2 bases, and 12 bases separated the two germline ends. Germline V gene sequence: CDR1 SGDLS, CDR2 YYNGEE. There are 16 residues in the CDR3. The CDR3 is CASSVVRVVPKNIQYF. The DNA of the CDR3 is TGTGCCAGCAGCGTAGTCAGGGTCGTTCCCAAAAACATTCAGTACTTC.

The chain carries TRBV7-3 and TRBJ1-1; weak D call: TRBD1 (5 bases). This CDR3 is 13 amino acids long. Per germline, CDR1 SGHTA and CDR2 FQGTGA. Trimming shortened V by 5 bases and J by 2 bases, and 9 bases separated the two germline ends. CDR3 bases: TGTGCCAGCAGCGCGGGGCCAAACACTGAAGCTTTCTTT. It translates to CASSAGPNTEAFF.

The V and J genes are TRBV27 and TRBJ2-3, with 12 positions matching TRBD2. Germline loops: CDR1 MNHEY, CDR2 SMNVEV (reference sequence). The CDR3 has 15 amino acids. V shed 6 bases and J 4 bases; nucleotides not matched to a gene: 5. CDR3 DNA sequence: TGTGCCAGCAGATTCGGGACTAGCGGGCCAGATACGCAGTATTTT. Translating it yields CASRFGTSGPDTQYF.

The gene calls are TRBV29-1 and TRBJ2-2, with TRBD2 matching 11 bases. This CDR3 region has 18 residues. Losses at the gene ends were 5 bases for V and 2 bases for J; bases not matched to a gene: 13. CDR1 is SQVTM, CDR2 ANQGSEA, per germline. CDR3 sequence (DNA): TGCAGCGTTTCGCCCATAGTAGCGGGGGGGGCCAACACCGGGGAGCTGTTTTTT. As protein: CSVSPIVAGGANTGELFF.